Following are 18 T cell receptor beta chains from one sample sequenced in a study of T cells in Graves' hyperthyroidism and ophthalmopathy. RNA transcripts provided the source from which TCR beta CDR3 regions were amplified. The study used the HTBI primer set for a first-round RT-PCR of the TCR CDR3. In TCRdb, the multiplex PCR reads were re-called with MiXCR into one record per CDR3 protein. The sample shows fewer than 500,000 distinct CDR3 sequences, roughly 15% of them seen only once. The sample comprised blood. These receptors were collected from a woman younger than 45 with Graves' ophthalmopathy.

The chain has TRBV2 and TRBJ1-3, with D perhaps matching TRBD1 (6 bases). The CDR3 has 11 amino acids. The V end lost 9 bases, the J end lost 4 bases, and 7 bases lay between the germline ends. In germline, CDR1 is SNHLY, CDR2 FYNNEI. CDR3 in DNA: TGTGCCAGTGGACAGGGAAACACCATATATTTT. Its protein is CASGQGNTIYF.

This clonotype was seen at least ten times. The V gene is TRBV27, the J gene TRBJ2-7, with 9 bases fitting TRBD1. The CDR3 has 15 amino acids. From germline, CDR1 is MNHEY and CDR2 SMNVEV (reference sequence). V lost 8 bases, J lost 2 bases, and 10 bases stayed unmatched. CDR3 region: CASASGTGPTYEQYF. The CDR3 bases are TGTGCCAGCGCCTCCGGGACAGGGCCCACCTACGAGCAGTACTTC.

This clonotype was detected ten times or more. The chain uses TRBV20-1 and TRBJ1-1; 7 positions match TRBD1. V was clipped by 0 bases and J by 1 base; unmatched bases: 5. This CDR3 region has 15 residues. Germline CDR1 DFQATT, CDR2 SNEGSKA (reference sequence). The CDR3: CSARDLSGGNTEAFF. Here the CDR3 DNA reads TGCAGTGCTAGAGATCTCTCAGGGGGGAACACTGAAGCTTTCTTT.

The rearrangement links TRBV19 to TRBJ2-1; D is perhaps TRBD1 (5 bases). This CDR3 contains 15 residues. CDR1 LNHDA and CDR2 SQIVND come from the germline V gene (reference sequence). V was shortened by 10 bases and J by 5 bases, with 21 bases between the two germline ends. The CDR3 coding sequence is TGTGCCACGAAACGCGAGACAGCCCACCACAATGAGCAGTTCTTC. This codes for CATKRETAHHNEQFF. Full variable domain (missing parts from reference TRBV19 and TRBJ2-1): DGGITQSPKYLFRKEGQNVTLSCEQNLNHDAMYWYRQDPGQGLRLIYYSQIVNDFQKGDIAEGYSVSREKKESFPLTVTSAQKNPTAFYLCATKRETAHHNEQFFGPGTRLTVL.

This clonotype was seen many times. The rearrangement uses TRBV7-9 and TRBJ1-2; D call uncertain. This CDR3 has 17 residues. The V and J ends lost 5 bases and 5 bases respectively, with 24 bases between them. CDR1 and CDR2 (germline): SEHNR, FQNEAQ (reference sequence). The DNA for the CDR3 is TGTGCCAGCAGCCGAACGCGAGCCGACCGGGATACTTATGGCTACACCTTC. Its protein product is CASSRTRADRDTYGYTF.

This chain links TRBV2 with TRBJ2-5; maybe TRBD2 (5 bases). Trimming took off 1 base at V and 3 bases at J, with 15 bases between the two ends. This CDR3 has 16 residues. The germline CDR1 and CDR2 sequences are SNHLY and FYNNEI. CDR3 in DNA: TGTGCCAGCAGTGAAGAGCCTATGGACGGGGAAGAGACCCAGTACTTC. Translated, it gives CASSEEPMDGEETQYF. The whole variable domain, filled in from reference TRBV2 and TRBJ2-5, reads EPEVTQTPSHQVTQMGQEVILRCVPISNHLYFYWYRQILGQKVEFLVSFYNNEISEKSEIFDDQFSVERPDGSNFTLKIRSTKLEDSAMYFCASSEEPMDGEETQYFGPGTRLLVL.

The CDR3 sequence is CASSVDKVPYEQYF. CDR3 nucleotide sequence: TGTGCCAGCAGCGTGGATAAGGTCCCCTACGAGCAGTACTTC. The V and J genes are TRBV9 and TRBJ2-7; D unclear. Deletions cut 2 bases from V and 2 bases from J, with 11 bases between. The germline gives CDR1 SGDLS, CDR2 YYNGEE. The CDR3 contains 14 residues.

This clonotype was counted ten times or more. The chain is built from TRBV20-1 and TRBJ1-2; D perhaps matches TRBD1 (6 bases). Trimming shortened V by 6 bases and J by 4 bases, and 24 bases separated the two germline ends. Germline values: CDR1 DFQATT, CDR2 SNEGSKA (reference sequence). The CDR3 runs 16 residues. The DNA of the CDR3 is TGCAGTGCCAGTTTCAGGGGCTCCCCACTCCCCTATGGCTACACCTTC. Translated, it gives CSASFRGSPLPYGYTF.

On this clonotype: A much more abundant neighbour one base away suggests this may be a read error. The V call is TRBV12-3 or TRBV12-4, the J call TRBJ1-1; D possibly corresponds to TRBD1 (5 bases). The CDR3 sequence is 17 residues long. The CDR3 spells CASSFSKPGEVNTEALF. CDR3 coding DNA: TGTGCCAGCAGTTTTTCAAAACCGGGGGAGGTGAACACTGAAGCTCTCTTT.

The CDR3 reads CAWSPRKWLAGGNHQETQYF. CDR3 nucleotide sequence: TGTGCCTGGAGTCCCCGTAAATGGCTAGCGGGGGGGAACCACCAAGAGACCCAGTACTTC. The V and J genes are TRBV30 and TRBJ2-5, with 12 bases lining up with TRBD2. V gave up 2 bases and J gave up 0 bases; unmatched junction bases: 16. This CDR3 comprises 20 residues. Looked up from germline, CDR1 is GTSNPN and CDR2 is SVGIG (reference sequence).

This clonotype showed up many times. CDR3 coding DNA: TGTGCCACCAGTGAGGCCTACAGGGGAGATACGCAGTATTTT. Protein sequence: CATSEAYRGDTQYF. This chain connects TRBV24-1 to TRBJ2-3, with 7 bases that match TRBD1. Germline CDR1 is KGHDR and CDR2 is SFDVKD. The length of the CDR3 is 14 residues. Trimming cost V 4 bases and J 5 bases; bases outside gene matches: 5.

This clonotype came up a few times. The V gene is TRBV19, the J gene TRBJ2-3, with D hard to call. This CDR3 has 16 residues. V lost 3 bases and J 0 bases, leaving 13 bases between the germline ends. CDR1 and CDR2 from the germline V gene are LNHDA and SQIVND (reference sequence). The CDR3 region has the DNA TGTGCCAGTAGTATGGTAGCCGGCTTAAGCACAGATACGCAGTATTTT. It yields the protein CASSMVAGLSTDTQYF.

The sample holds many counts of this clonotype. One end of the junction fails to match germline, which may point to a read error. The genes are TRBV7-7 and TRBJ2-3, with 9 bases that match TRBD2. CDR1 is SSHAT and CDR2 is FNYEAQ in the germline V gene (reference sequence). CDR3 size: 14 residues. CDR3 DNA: TGTGCTAGCAGCGCGCGGGGGGGCAAAGATACGCAGTATTTT. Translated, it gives CASSARGGKDTQYF.

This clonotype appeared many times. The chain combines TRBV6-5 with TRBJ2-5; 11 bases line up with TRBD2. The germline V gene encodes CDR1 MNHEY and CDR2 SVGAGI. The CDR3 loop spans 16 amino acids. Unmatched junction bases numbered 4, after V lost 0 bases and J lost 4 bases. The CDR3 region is CASSYSTSGDRETQYF. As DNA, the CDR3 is TGTGCCAGCAGTTACTCGACTAGCGGGGACCGAGAGACCCAGTACTTC.

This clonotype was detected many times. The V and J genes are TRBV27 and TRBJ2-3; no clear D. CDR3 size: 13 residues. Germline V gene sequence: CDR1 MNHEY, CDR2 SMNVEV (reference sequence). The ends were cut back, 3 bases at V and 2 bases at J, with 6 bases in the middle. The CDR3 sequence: CASSLYFTDTQYF. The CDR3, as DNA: TGTGCCAGCAGTTTGTACTTCACAGATACGCAGTATTTT.

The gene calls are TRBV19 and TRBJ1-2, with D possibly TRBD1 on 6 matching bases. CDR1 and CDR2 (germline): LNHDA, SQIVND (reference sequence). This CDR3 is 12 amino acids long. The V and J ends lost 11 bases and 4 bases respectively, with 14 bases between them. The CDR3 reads CASTQGSYGYTF. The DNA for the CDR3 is TGTGCCTCAACCCAGGGGAGCTATGGCTACACCTTC.

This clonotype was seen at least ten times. The CDR3: CATSRDQQGNYGYTF. The CDR3 DNA reads TGTGCCACCAGCAGAGATCAGCAGGGGAACTATGGCTACACCTTC. The V and J genes are TRBV15 and TRBJ1-2, with a tentative D call TRBD1 (6 bases). The CDR3 spans 15 residues. Germline CDR1 reads LNHNV; CDR2 reads YYDKDF (reference sequence). The germline V and J ends were trimmed by 0 bases and 2 bases, with 10 bases remaining between them.

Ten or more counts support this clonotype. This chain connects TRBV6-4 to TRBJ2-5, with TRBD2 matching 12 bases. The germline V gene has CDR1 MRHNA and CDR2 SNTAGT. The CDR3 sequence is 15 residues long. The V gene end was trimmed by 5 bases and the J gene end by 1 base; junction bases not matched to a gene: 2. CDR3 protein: CASSPSGGAQETQYF. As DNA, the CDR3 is TGTGCCAGCAGTCCTAGCGGGGGGGCCCAAGAGACCCAGTACTTC.